This T cell receptor (beta chain) is drawn from a study of CD8 T cell repertoires and influenza (dated 2017 in TCRdb). A note on the overall study: The cohort consisted of a handful of healthy influenza A-immune young adults aged 18 to 29 plus two middle-aged donors. The study used next-generation sequencing of both TCRalpha and TCRbeta chains to profile the M1-restricted CD8 T cell repertoire of a handful of healthy donors.

After removal of 0 bases from V and 1 base from J, the junction retains 2 bases not matched to a gene. CDR1 MGHRA and CDR2 YSYEKL are derived from the germline V gene. The CDR3 sequence holds 15 residues, the cysteine and phenylalanine included. The CDR3 DNA has 45 bases and is translated from base 1. The RNeasy Mini kit was used to extract total RNA, and the SuperScript VILO kit was used to synthesize cDNA from roughly 100-300 ng of that RNA. CDR3 regions were amplified using multiplexed V- and J-gene primers that were designed to reduce differential amplification bias. The immunoSEQ platform was used for CDR3 amplification and high-throughput sequencing of TCRalpha and TCRbeta. For the original study's pipeline: The sequencing data were analyzed in immunoSEQ Analyzer 2.0, with the analysis covering V gene frequency, CDR3 length and V/J pairing. Only productive rearrangements without stop codons were retained for repertoire analyses. Clonotype diversity per donor was quantified with Shannon and Simpson diversity indices. IMGT conventions were followed for CDR3 definitions, and WebLogo sequence logos were used to visualize conserved CDR3 motifs. To limit the effect of sequence-frequency bias, gene-usage abundance was also recalculated from unique clonotype counts. The source is immuneACCESS, and TCRdb retained only in-frame sequences with V and J called. Part of the clones is not carried over; for the studies checked, unresolved V genes explain less than half of this, and the remainder is unexplained. That table furnishes V, J and clone size, whereas the DNA furnished D and trimming. The sample has around 170 clones on record, over 20% of them singletons. Over 35% of the sample belongs to the ten largest clones.

As for this clone: Per-base quality was not reported, and no clone a single base away is much larger than it.

For 3 to 4 weeks, the CD8 T cells were restimulated once a week using irradiated TAP-deficient T2 cells pulsed with peptide (about 1 uM). Prior influenza exposure was inferred on the basis of donor age and of positive M1 tetramer staining, which was seen in every donor. Every 3 to 4 days, the cultures were fed with AIM-V medium containing human serum, MLA-144 supernatant and recombinant IL-2. Peripheral blood mononuclear cells were obtained from fresh blood samples by Ficoll Paque Plus density separation. Positive selection with human CD8 MicroBeads was used to enrich CD8 T cells from the PBMCs. M1 dextramer-positive CD8 T cells were FACS-sorted from the expanded cultures and lysed for RNA isolation. Findings and caveats that apply to the study as a whole: The canonical 11-mer xRSx CDR3beta motif was found in only about half of M1-specific TCRs, while around 11% was contributed by a 10-mer xGxY motif. Sequence abundance could be biased by the use of cDNA templates through expression, reverse transcription or PCR, although unique clonotype numbers would not be affected. In every donor, TRBV19 was dominant in the M1-specific TCRbeta repertoire, making up between roughly 57.1% and 90% of sequences. In vitro expansion could skew the repertoire, but comparing 18 TRBV families before and after expansion showed no significant skewing. On average, each donor had hundreds of unique M1-specific TCRbeta clonotypes (range about 150-1,000), which suggests that earlier methods underestimated repertoire diversity.

This receptor chain uses TRBV4-1 and TRBJ2-7; the central 8 bases match TRBD1. The sequenced sample consisted of M1 dextramer-binding CD8+ T cells from cultured PBMCs. This specimen's cell subset or site label, interpreted: CD8 T cells sorted as dextramer-positive for the influenza matrix M1 58-66 peptide. The TCR was taken from a young adult in good health. The encoded CDR3 is CASSQDRTGSYEQYF. The DNA is as follows: TGCGCCAGCAGCCAAGATAGGACAGGGTCCTACGAGCAGTACTTC.